The 20 T cell receptor beta chains listed next were all sequenced from one sample in a study of T cell repertoires in cytomegalovirus infection. Each CDR3 protein gets one entry after TCRdb re-called the reads with MiXCR. The table has a few hundred thousand distinct CDR3 sequences, approximately 8.3% seen once. The sample comprised PBMCs. The receptors originated from a human donor in good health (CMV status not recorded). Some clones in this sample may be carry-over from other donors' samples.

In its sample, this clonotype was seen many times. The V gene is TRBV7-6, the J gene TRBJ2-5; 8 positions match TRBD2. The germline CDR1 and CDR2 sequences are SGHVS and FNYEAQ. The CDR3 spans 14 residues. The V segment lost 7 bases and the J segment 4 bases; nucleotides outside the gene matches: 8. In nucleotides, the CDR3 is TGTGCCAGCAACCCATCGGCGGGGGGAGAGACCCAGTACTTC. This translates into CASNPSAGGETQYF.

The rearrangement uses TRBV20-1 and TRBJ2-3; 9 bases align to TRBD1. Germline trimming cut 2 bases from V and 4 bases from J; bases unmatched to any gene: 7. This CDR3 is 15 amino acids long. Germline V gives CDR1 DFQATT, CDR2 SNEGSKA (reference sequence). The CDR3 DNA reads TGCAGTGCTAGATTCGGACAGGGGTTATCAGATACGCAGTATTTT. Translating it yields CSARFGQGLSDTQYF.

In its sample, this clonotype was seen many times. The chain has TRBV12-3 or TRBV12-4 and TRBJ2-5; weak D call: TRBD2 (5 bases). The CDR3 is 13 amino acids. Trimming stripped 7 bases from V and 5 bases from J, with 14 bases between. CDR3 loop: CASTTGVGETQYF. CDR3 nucleotide sequence: TGTGCCAGCACCACCGGGGTGGGTGAGACCCAGTACTTC.

This clonotype was counted between two and nine times. The V gene is TRBV6-2 or TRBV6-3, the J gene TRBJ2-2; D unresolved. In germline, CDR1 is MNHEY, CDR2 SVGEGT. The CDR3 runs to 17 residues. Between the trimmed V and J ends, which lost 7 bases and 1 base, there was a span of 19 bases. The CDR3 sequence is CASINSWDRLNTGELFF. CDR3 in DNA: TGTGCCAGCATCAACTCGTGGGATCGCTTGAACACCGGGGAGCTGTTTTTT.

This clonotype was counted between two and nine times. The chain recombines TRBV11-2 with TRBJ2-1, with 11 bases aligning to TRBD1. This CDR3 contains 16 residues. Germline values: CDR1 SGHAT, CDR2 FQNNGV. Trimming at V came to 0 bases and at J to 9 bases, leaving 7 bases not matched to a gene. CDR3 bases: TGTGCCAGCAGCTTAGACGTCGGGACAGGGGGTCGTGAGCAGTTCTTC. This sequence encodes CASSLDVGTGGREQFF.

The chain joins TRBV4-3 to TRBJ2-6, with 8 bases matching TRBD2. V gave up 1 base and J gave up 1 base; unmatched junction bases: 6. The CDR3 totals 18 residues. The germline gives CDR1 LGHNA, CDR2 YSLEER. The CDR3, as DNA: TGCGCCAGCAGCCAAGTATCGGGGGGGCTATCTGGGGCCAACGTCCTGACTTTC. The encoded protein is CASSQVSGGLSGANVLTF.

Of note for this clonotype: This may stem from a read error, because a much larger clone lies one nucleotide away. V usage is TRBV7-9 and J usage is TRBJ2-1; D is uncertain. Germline loops: CDR1 SEHNR, CDR2 FQNEAQ (reference sequence). Trimming pared 5 bases from V and 7 bases from J, leaving 3 bases between. The CDR3 extends over 10 amino acids. The CDR3 sequence is CASSRNEQFF. CDR3 DNA sequence: TGTGCCAGCAGCAGGAATGAGCAGTTCTTC.

This clonotype was counted at least ten times. This chain uses TRBV5-6 with TRBJ1-4; D remains ambiguous. Germline values: CDR1 SGHDT, CDR2 YYEEEE. Trimming took off 0 bases at V and 4 bases at J, with 7 bases between the two ends. The CDR3 runs 14 residues. CDR3 protein: CASSLGRSNEKLFF. The CDR3 DNA reads as TGTGCCAGCAGCTTGGGTAGAAGTAATGAAAAACTGTTTTTT.

This clonotype was seen a few times. The rearrangement links TRBV28 to TRBJ1-2; TRBD1 aligns across 7 bases. Germline CDR1 reads MDHEN; CDR2 reads SYDVKM. With V trimmed by 4 bases and J by 2 bases, 4 bases remained unmatched. The CDR3 runs 14 residues. The CDR3 region is CASSSGGSNYGYTF. CDR3 in DNA: TGTGCCAGCAGTTCAGGGGGAAGCAACTATGGCTACACCTTC.

This clonotype has a count of ten or more. The rearrangement uses TRBV5-1 and TRBJ1-4; D call uncertain. Looked up from germline, CDR1 is SGHRS and CDR2 is YFSETQ. V lost 0 bases, J lost 10 bases, and 13 bases lay in between. The CDR3 has 14 amino acids. This CDR3 reads CASSLDFGPGKLFF. As DNA, the CDR3 is TGCGCCAGCAGCTTGGATTTCGGGCCTGGAAAACTGTTTTTT.

This clonotype occurred many times. This chain links TRBV7-2 with TRBJ1-1; no definite D call. The CDR3 is made up of 13 amino acids. Germline V gene lookup returns CDR1 SGHTA and CDR2 FQGNSA. V lost 2 bases and J 1 base, leaving 5 bases between the germline ends. As DNA, the CDR3 is TGTGCCAGCAGCTTAATCAGGAACACTGAAGCTTTCTTT. As protein: CASSLIRNTEAFF.

This clonotype appeared many times. The rearrangement uses TRBV7-2 and TRBJ1-6, with 7 bases fitting TRBD1. Germline assignment: CDR1 SGHTA and CDR2 FQGNSA. The junction had 9 bases not matched to a gene; V was cut back by 5 bases and J by 5 bases. The CDR3 consists of 16 residues. The CDR3 spells CASSPDRAKHNSPLHF. DNA for the CDR3: TGTGCCAGCAGCCCAGACAGGGCTAAGCATAATTCACCCCTCCACTTT.

In this sample, this clonotype turned up many times. V gene TRBV7-6 combines with J gene TRBJ1-1; D gene unclear. V lost 5 bases and J lost 4, with 17 bases in between. Germline V CDR1 and CDR2: SGHVS, FNYEAQ. The CDR3 covers 15 residues. CDR3 amino acids: CASSQDSGFSTEAFF. Written as DNA, the CDR3 is TGTGCCAGCAGCCAGGATAGTGGATTTAGCACTGAAGCTTTCTTT. Full variable domain (missing parts from reference TRBV7-6 and TRBJ1-1): GAGVSQSPRYKVTKRGQDVALRCDPISGHVSLYWYRQALGQGPEFLTYFNYEAQQDKSGLPNDRFSAERPEGSISTLTIQRTEQRDSAMYRCASSQDSGFSTEAFFGQGTRLTVV.

This chain joins TRBV28 and TRBJ1-4; TRBD1 matches at 9 bases. Per the germline V gene, CDR1 is MDHEN and CDR2 is SYDVKM. Trimming removed 5 bases from V and 5 bases from J; junction bases left unmatched: 9. This CDR3 has 16 residues. CDR3 bases: TGTGCCAGCAGTACGGGGACAGGGCGATTGAATGAAAAACTGTTTTTT. Encoded protein: CASSTGTGRLNEKLFF.

This clonotype was recorded at least ten times. The V and J genes are TRBV7-2 and TRBJ1-2; D is ambiguous. CDR1 is SGHTA, CDR2 FQGNSA, per germline. The V and J ends lost 5 bases and 8 bases respectively, with 12 bases between them. The CDR3 runs to 12 residues. The DNA for the CDR3 is TGTGCCAGCAGCCAACGGGGTTCCGGCTACACCTTC. It codes for CASSQRGSGYTF.

This clonotype was observed many times. The rearrangement links TRBV7-2 to TRBJ2-3; D possibly uses TRBD1 or TRBD2 (5 bases each). V dropped 3 bases and J dropped 4 bases, with 14 bases sitting between them. The length of the CDR3 is 15 residues. CDR1 SGHTA and CDR2 FQGNSA come from the germline V gene. CDR3 amino acids: CASSLGPRWADTQYF. CDR3 DNA: TGTGCCAGCAGCTTGGGACCCCGGTGGGCAGATACGCAGTATTTT. Full variable domain (missing parts from reference TRBV7-2 and TRBJ2-3): GAGVSQSPSNKVTEKGKDVELRCDPISGHTALYWYRQSLGQGLEFLIYFQGNSAPDKSGLPSDRFSAERTGGSVSTLTIQRTQQEDSAVYLCASSLGPRWADTQYFGPGTRLTVL.

J is TRBJ2-5 and V is TRBV2, with a tentative D call TRBD2 (6 bases). Germline-derived CDR1 and CDR2 are SNHLY and FYNNEI. Trimming left V 7 bases short and J 2 bases short, with 11 bases between. CDR3 length: 13 residues. CDR3 coding DNA: TGTGCCAGCAACCGGGGACTTCAAGAGACCCAGTACTTC. The encoded protein is CASNRGLQETQYF.

There are many counts of this clonotype. This chain uses TRBV12-3 or TRBV12-4 with TRBJ2-3, with 8 bases identical to TRBD1. With V trimmed by 4 bases and J by 2 bases, 5 bases remained unmatched. The CDR3 is 15 amino acids. CDR3 coding DNA: TGTGCCAGCAGTTCCCGGACAGGGAACACAGATACGCAGTATTTT. Translation gives CASSSRTGNTDTQYF.

In its sample, this clonotype was seen a few times. The chain is built from TRBV29-1 and TRBJ2-7, with D perhaps TRBD2 (6 bases). Trimming took 8 bases from V and 2 from J, leaving 13 bases between them. Germline V gene data show CDR1 as SQVTM and CDR2 as ANQGSEA. The CDR3 contains 12 residues. Here the CDR3 reads CSIRDFTYEQYF. The CDR3 nucleotides are TGCAGCATCCGGGACTTTACCTACGAGCAGTACTTC.

This clonotype came up many times. The J gene is TRBJ1-3, the V gene TRBV14; possible D gene TRBD1, 6 bases. This CDR3 is built from 16 residues. Germline CDR1 is SGHDN and CDR2 is FVKESK. Between the trimmed V and J ends, which lost 3 bases and 1 base, there was a span of 13 bases. The CDR3 coding sequence is TGTGCCAGCAGCCAGCCGGGACAAACATCTGGAAACACCATATATTTT. Residues: CASSQPGQTSGNTIYF.